What follows are 20 T cell receptor beta chains derived from one specimen sequenced in a study of T cell responses to AZD1222 COVID-19 vaccine. The repertoire was sequenced with immunoSEQ multiplex PCR; TCRdb's copy has only in-frame clones and lacks some. The sample records some 130,000 clones, 80% to 90% being singletons. The source material was peripheral blood, sampled on day 0 of AZD1222 vaccination. These receptors were obtained from an adult in good health.

The CDR3, as DNA: TGTGCCAGCAGTTACTGGACTAGCGGGGACATCTCCTACGAGCAGTACTTC. Translation gives CASSYWTSGDISYEQYF. The chain couples TRBV28 to TRBJ2-7; 12 positions match TRBD2. After removal of 4 bases from V and 0 bases from J, the junction contained 7 bases not matched to a gene. The CDR3 has 17 residues. The germline gives CDR1 MDHEN, CDR2 SYDVKM.

The chain is built from TRBV5-4 and TRBJ1-2; 10 nucleotides match TRBD1. With 5 bases clipped from V and 6 bases from J, the junction kept 4 bases outside the gene matches. Looked up from germline, CDR1 is SGHNT and CDR2 is YYREEE (reference sequence). There are 13 residues in the CDR3. CDR3 in DNA: TGTGCCAGCAGATATGGGACAGGGGATGGCTACACCTTC. Translating gives CASRYGTGDGYTF.

This chain's CDR3 is CAIMGGGADTQYF. CDR3 nucleotides: TGTGCCATCATGGGCGGGGGGGCCGATACGCAGTATTTT. J is TRBJ2-3 and V is TRBV10-3, with TRBD2 matching over 9 bases. V was clipped by 7 bases and J by 6 bases; unmatched bases: 5. The CDR3 length is 13 residues. Germline loops: CDR1 ENHRY, CDR2 SYGVKD.

The rearrangement links TRBV16 to TRBJ2-7, with 8 bases fitting TRBD2. CDR1 is KGHSY, CDR2 FQNENV, per germline. The CDR3 extends over 16 amino acids. V shed 11 bases and J 0 bases; nucleotides not matched to a gene: 15. CDR3 DNA: TGTGCCCGCCGCCGGGGGGGGGCCACGAGCTCCTACGAGCAGTACTTC. Protein: CARRRGGATSSYEQYF.

As to this clone: Other DNA sequences within the sample encode an identical CDR3. The V call is TRBV29-1, the J call TRBJ1-1; perhaps TRBD1 as D (5 bases). Germline CDR1 reads SQVTM; CDR2 reads ANQGSEA. The CDR3 is made up of 15 amino acids. Trimming left V 6 bases short and J 0 bases short, with 17 bases between. CDR3 residues: CSVGPGWGMNTEAFF. In DNA form, the CDR3 reads TGCAGCGTCGGGCCAGGGTGGGGGATGAACACTGAAGCTTTCTTT.

This clone has only a few counts. The rearrangement uses TRBV7-9 and TRBJ1-5; D perhaps matches TRBD1 (6 bases). The CDR3 extends over 14 amino acids. Germline V gene data show CDR1 as SEHNR and CDR2 as FQNEAQ (reference sequence). Trimming left V 5 bases short and J 1 base short, with 9 bases between. CDR3 DNA sequence: TGTGCCAGCAGCCCCACAGGGAGCAATCAGCCCCAGCATTTT. This translates into CASSPTGSNQPQHF.

V and J are TRBV28 and TRBJ1-3, with D hard to call. The CDR3 sequence is 16 residues long. Germline V gene data show CDR1 as MDHEN and CDR2 as SYDVKM. V lost 4 bases, J lost 0 bases, and 13 bases lay in between. CDR3 residues: CASSSSSVGSGNTIYF. CDR3 DNA: TGTGCCAGCAGTTCCTCGAGCGTGGGCTCTGGAAACACCATATATTTT.

The table lists this clone with a count of one. This CDR3 reads CSWREGSSEQYF. CDR3 DNA sequence: TGCAGCTGGAGGGAGGGCTCTAGCGAGCAGTACTTC. The V gene is TRBV29-1, the J gene TRBJ2-7; TRBD2 agrees at 7 bases. From germline, CDR1 is SQVTM and CDR2 ANQGSEA. Trimming took 8 bases from V and 6 from J; bases not matched to a gene: 10. This CDR3 spans 12 amino acids.

J is TRBJ1-1 and V is TRBV4-1, with 10 bases that match TRBD1. After removal of 4 bases from V and 5 bases from J, the junction contained 16 bases not matched to a gene. Germline V lookup: CDR1 MGHRA, CDR2 YSYEKL. The CDR3 runs 18 residues. CDR3 protein: CASSRTPGQGGGETEAFF. The CDR3, as DNA: TGCGCCAGCAGCCGAACCCCCGGACAGGGGGGGGGAGAAACTGAAGCTTTCTTT.

V gene TRBV29-1 combines with J gene TRBJ2-5; D gene ambiguous. The CDR3 length is 12 residues. Germline V gene lookup returns CDR1 SQVTM and CDR2 ANQGSEA. Trimming left V 0 bases short and J 5 bases short, with 7 bases between. As DNA, the CDR3 is TGCAGCGTTGAAGACCGATTGGAGACCCAGTACTTC. This sequence encodes CSVEDRLETQYF.

The table lists this clone with a count of one. The chain employs TRBV6-5 and TRBJ2-7; D uncertain. Germline CDR1 is MNHEY and CDR2 is SVGAGI. Trimming left V 4 bases short and J 1 base short, with 11 bases between. This CDR3 is 14 amino acids long. Here the CDR3 reads CASSLYFGSYEQYF. CDR3 coding DNA: TGTGCCAGCAGTTTATATTTTGGTTCCTACGAGCAGTACTTC.

The chain combines TRBV3-1 (or the pseudogene TRBV3-2) with TRBJ1-2; TRBD1 aligns across 10 bases. Germline V gives CDR1 LGHDT, CDR2 YNNKEL (reference sequence). This CDR3 is built from 15 residues. Trimming removed 0 bases from V and 8 bases from J; junction bases left unmatched: 6. The DNA for the CDR3 is TGTGCCAGCAGCCAAGAAGGGACAGGGGAAGGAGGCTACACCTTC. It is translated as CASSQEGTGEGGYTF.

The gene calls are TRBV18 and TRBJ2-7; the D gene is possibly TRBD1 (6 bases). The CDR3 contains 14 residues. Between the trimmed V and J ends, which lost 6 bases and 3 bases, there was a span of 15 bases. The germline V gene encodes CDR1 KGHSH and CDR2 LQKENI. CDR3 protein: CASSIGQISYEQYF. The CDR3 DNA reads TGTGCCAGCTCCATCGGACAGATTAGCTACGAGCAGTACTTC.

Only a few counts were recorded for this clone. The chain has TRBV28 and TRBJ1-5; D is perhaps TRBD1 (6 bases). V lost 3 bases and J 6 bases, leaving 12 bases between the germline ends. This CDR3 spans 14 amino acids. In germline, CDR1 is MDHEN, CDR2 SYDVKM. CDR3 nucleotide sequence: TGTGCCAGCAGTTTGGGGTCAGGGGTTCAGCCCCAGCATTTT. Its protein product is CASSLGSGVQPQHF. The variable domain in full, completed from reference TRBV28 and TRBJ1-5, reads DVKVTQSSRYLVKRTGEKVFLECVQDMDHENMFWYRQDPGLGLRLIYFSYDVKMKEKGDIPEGYSVSREKKERFSLILESASTNQTSMYLCASSLGSGVQPQHFGDGTRLSIL.

The table lists this clone with a few counts. The rearrangement joins TRBV5-4 to TRBJ2-7; 9 bases fit TRBD1. The CDR3 runs to 13 residues. The junction had 6 bases not matched to a gene; V was cut back by 4 bases and J by 7 bases. Germline-derived CDR1 and CDR2 are SGHNT and YYREEE (reference sequence). As DNA, the CDR3 is TGTGCCAGCAGCCGGGACAGGGATGGTGAGCAGTACTTC. Its translation: CASSRDRDGEQYF.

The V gene is TRBV28, the J gene TRBJ2-7, with D possibly being TRBD1 (6 bases). The CDR3 is made up of 14 amino acids. The V gene's germline CDR1 is MDHEN and CDR2 SYDVKM. V shed 7 bases and J shed 1 base, with 14 bases lying between them. The CDR3 sequence is CASNAGTLSYEQYF. Here the CDR3 DNA reads TGTGCCAGCAACGCCGGGACACTATCCTACGAGCAGTACTTC.

Here the CDR3 DNA reads TGTGCCAGTAGTAACCCCGGGGGCAATCAGCCCCAGCATTTT. This sequence encodes CASSNPGGNQPQHF. This chain connects TRBV19 to TRBJ1-5, with D unresolved. Trimming removed 4 bases from V and 2 bases from J, with 9 bases in between. This CDR3 has 14 amino acids. Germline V CDR1 and CDR2: LNHDA, SQIVND (reference sequence).

J is TRBJ1-2 and V is TRBV6-1; the D is unclear. The CDR3 length is 11 residues. In germline, CDR1 is MNHNS, CDR2 SASEGT. The ends were cut back, 8 bases at V and 8 bases at J, with 12 bases in the middle. The CDR3 coding sequence is TGTGCCAGCGTTGACGTTCGGGGCTACACCTTC. This encodes CASVDVRGYTF.

The rearrangement links TRBV6-5 to TRBJ2-7; D remains ambiguous. The CDR3 is 15 amino acids. V dropped 6 bases and J dropped 2 bases, with 17 bases sitting between them. The germline V gene has CDR1 MNHEY and CDR2 SVGAGI. Written as DNA, the CDR3 is TGTGCCAGCAGCCGTCCCTCTCTGGGCCCCTACGAGCAGTACTTC. Translated: CASSRPSLGPYEQYF.

V gene TRBV6-4 combines with J gene TRBJ2-7, with unresolved D. Trimming pared 4 bases from V and 2 bases from J, leaving 15 bases between. CDR1 is MRHNA and CDR2 is SNTAGT in the germline V gene. The CDR3 runs to 15 residues. The CDR3 reads CASSVSGSPTYEQYF. CDR3 in DNA: TGTGCCAGCAGTGTGTCAGGTTCTCCCACCTACGAGCAGTACTTC.